The present TCR beta chain was sequenced within a study of blood T cell repertoires in COVID-19. Study overall: Material from acute and convalescent COVID-19 was sourced from the United States, Italy and Spain. T cells, B-cell-depleted T cells, or PBMCs provided the cDNA or gDNA that served as material.

V shed 5 bases and J shed 1 base, with 15 bases lying between them. The CDR3 has 16 amino acids. The germline V gene has CDR1 MNHEY and CDR2 SMNVEV (reference sequence). Repertoires were generated with immunoSEQ multiplex PCR, while TCRdb's copy carries only in-frame clones and drops some. Here the sample spans about 33,000 clones, roughly 88% being singletons. The TCR originated in a human donor in a cohort sampled during active COVID-19. The sequenced material came from peripheral blood. The chain couples TRBV27 to TRBJ2-4; tentative D call: TRBD1 (7 bases). CDR3 sequence reads: CASSLLTGRAKNIQYF. The CDR3 nucleotides are TGTGCCAGCAGTCTTTTGACAGGGAGGGCCAAAAACATTCAGTACTTC.